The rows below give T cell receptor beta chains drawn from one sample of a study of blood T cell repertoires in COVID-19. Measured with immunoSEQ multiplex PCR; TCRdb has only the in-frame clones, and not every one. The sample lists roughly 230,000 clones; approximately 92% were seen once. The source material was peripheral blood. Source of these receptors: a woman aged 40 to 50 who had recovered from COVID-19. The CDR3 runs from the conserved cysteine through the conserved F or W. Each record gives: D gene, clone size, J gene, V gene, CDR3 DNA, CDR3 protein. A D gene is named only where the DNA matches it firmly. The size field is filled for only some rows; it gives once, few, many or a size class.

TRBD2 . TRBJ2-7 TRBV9 TGTGCCAGCAGCGTAGCAGGGCGGGGGGGCTACGAGCAGTACTTC CASSVAGRGGYEQYF
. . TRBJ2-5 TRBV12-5 TGTGCTAGTGGTTTGAACAGCCCCAACCCCGGAGAGACCCAGTACTTC CASGLNSPNPGETQYF
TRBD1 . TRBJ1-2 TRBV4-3 TGCGCCAGCAGCCCCGAAAGAGGACAGGGGGCGGGAGGCTACACCTTC CASSPERGQGAGGYTF
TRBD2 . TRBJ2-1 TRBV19 TGTGCCAGTAGGAGCCAGCGGGGGGACTACAATGAGCAGTTCTTC CASRSQRGDYNEQFF
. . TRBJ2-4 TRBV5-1 TGCGCCAGCAGCTGGGGGCAGGGAAACATTCAGTACTTC CASSWGQGNIQYF
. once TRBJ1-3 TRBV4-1 TGCGCCAGCAGCCCCGCTTGGCTCTCTGGAAACACCATATATTTT CASSPAWLSGNTIYF
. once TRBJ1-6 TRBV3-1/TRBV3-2 TGTGCCAGCAGCCCAACCCCCCGGGGAGGTGATTCACCCCTCCACTTT CASSPTPRGGDSPLHF
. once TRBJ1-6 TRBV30 TGTGCCTGTGCTCTCGCACGGGAATCACCCCTCCACTTT CACALARESPLHF
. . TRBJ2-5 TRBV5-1 TGCGCCAGCAGCTTGGTTGATGCTGAGGAGACCCAGTACTTC CASSLVDAEETQYF
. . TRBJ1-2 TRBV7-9 TGTGCCAGCAGCTTAGTCAAGAAGCAAGGCTACACCTTC CASSLVKKQGYTF
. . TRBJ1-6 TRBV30 TGTGCCTGGAGGATTGCAGGGTTCTACCCGGATTCACCCCTCCACTTT CAWRIAGFYPDSPLHF
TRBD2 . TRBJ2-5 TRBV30 TGTGCCTGGAAGCGGGAACTGGTTCAGGAGACCCAGTACTTC CAWKRELVQETQYF
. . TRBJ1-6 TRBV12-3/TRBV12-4 TGTGCCAGCAGTCACTCGGATTCACCCCTCCACTTT CASSHSDSPLHF
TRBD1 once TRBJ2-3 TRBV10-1 TGCGCCAGCAGTGGAACGGGGCAGGGGGCTGGCGATACGCAGTATTTT CASSGTGQGAGDTQYF
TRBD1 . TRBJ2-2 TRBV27 TGTGCCAGCAGTTCGACAGGGGGATGGACCGGGGAGCTGTTTTTT CASSSTGGWTGELFF
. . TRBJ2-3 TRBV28 TGTGCCAGTCGCAGTAGCACAGATACGCAGTATTTT CASRSSTDTQYF
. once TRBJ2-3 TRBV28 TGTGCCAGCGAACTAGCCGGGGGCACAGATACGCAGTATTTT CASELAGGTDTQYF
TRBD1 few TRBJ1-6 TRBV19 TGTGCCAGTAGCACGGAGGGACAGGGGGCTTTGTCACCCCTCCACTTT CASSTEGQGALSPLHF
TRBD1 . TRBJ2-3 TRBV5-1 TGCGCCAGCAGCTTAACCCCGGACAGGGAAGTCCCAGATACGCAGTATTTT CASSLTPDREVPDTQYF
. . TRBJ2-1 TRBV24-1 TGTGCCACCAGTGATGGGCAGAGTTATTACAATGAGCAGTTCTTC CATSDGQSYYNEQFF
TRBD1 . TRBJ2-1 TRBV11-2 TGTGCCAGCAGCGCCGACAGGGGCAAGTACAATGAGCAGTTCTTC CASSADRGKYNEQFF
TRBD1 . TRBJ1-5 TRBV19 TGTGCCAGTAGTACCATAAACAGGGGCCAGCCCCAGCATTTT CASSTINRGQPQHF
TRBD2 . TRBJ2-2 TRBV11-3 TGTGCCAGCAGCTCGGGACTAGCGGGAGGGGATAGTACTTACACCGGGGAGCTGTTTTTT CASSSGLAGGDSTYTGELFF
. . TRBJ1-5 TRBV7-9 TGTGCCAGCAGCCCTGTGGGGGGGAATCAGCCCCAGCATTTT CASSPVGGNQPQHF
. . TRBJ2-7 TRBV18 TGTGCCAGCTCACCCGCCTACGAGCAGTACTTC CASSPAYEQYF
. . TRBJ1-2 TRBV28 TGTGCCAGCAGCCTGGCACAGACTAACTATGGCTACACCTTC CASSLAQTNYGYTF
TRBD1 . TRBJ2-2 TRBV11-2 TGTGCCAGCAGCTTTAGGGGCAGGGGGCCGGTCGGGGAGCTGTTTTTT CASSFRGRGPVGELFF
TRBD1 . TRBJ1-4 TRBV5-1 TGCGCCAGCAGCTTTAACGGACAGGGAAGTGAAAAACTGTTTTTT CASSFNGQGSEKLFF
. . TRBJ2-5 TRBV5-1 TGCGCCAGCAGCTTGGCCCCAGGCCACCAAGAGACCCAGTACTTC CASSLAPGHQETQYF
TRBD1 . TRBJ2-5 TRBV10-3 TGTGCCATCAGTGAATCTCGAGGGGCAGGGGGAGAGACCCAGTACTTC CAISESRGAGGETQYF
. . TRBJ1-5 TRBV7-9 TGTGCCAGCAGCTTATTTAACGGGAGTGCTCAGCCCCAGCATTTT CASSLFNGSAQPQHF
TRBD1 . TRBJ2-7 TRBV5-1 TGCGCCAGCAGCCCCGGGACAGGGGGCTTGGGGAGGTACGAGCAGTACTTC CASSPGTGGLGRYEQYF
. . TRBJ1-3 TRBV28 TGTGCCAGCAGTTTACGGCAGGCCCACACCATATATTTT CASSLRQAHTIYF
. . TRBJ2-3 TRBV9 TGTGCCAGCAGCTCAGAGGCGGGGAGCACAGATACGCAGTATTTT CASSSEAGSTDTQYF
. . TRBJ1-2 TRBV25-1 TGTGCCAGCAGCCCCTTGGAGGGTTTCAGCTATGGCTACACCTTC CASSPLEGFSYGYTF
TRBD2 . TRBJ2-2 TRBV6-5 TGTGCCAGCAGCTGGGGAGCGGGAGGGGGGGAGCTGTTTTTT CASSWGAGGGELFF
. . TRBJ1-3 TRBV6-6 TGTGCCAGCAGCCCGGAAGAGGTTGGAAACACCATATATTTT CASSPEEVGNTIYF
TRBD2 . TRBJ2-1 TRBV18 TGTGCCAGCTCACCCCCGGGGGGGGCCTACAATGAGCAGTTCTTC CASSPPGGAYNEQFF
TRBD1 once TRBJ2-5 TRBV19 TGTGCCAGTACAAGAGGAGAGGGGACAGGACAAGGGACCCAGTACTTC CASTRGEGTGQGTQYF
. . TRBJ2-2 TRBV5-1 TGCGCCAGCAGCTTGCTGACTAGGACGAACACCGGGGAGCTGTTTTTT CASSLLTRTNTGELFF
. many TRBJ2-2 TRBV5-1 TGCGCCAGCAGCTTTGGGCTAACCGGGGAGCTGTTTTTT CASSFGLTGELFF
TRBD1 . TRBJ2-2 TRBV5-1 TGCGCCAGCAGCCCGGGTGACAGGGGGAACACCGGGGAGCTGTTTTTT CASSPGDRGNTGELFF